This T cell receptor (beta chain) is from a study of blood T cell repertoires in COVID-19. Study-level information: The United States, Italy and Spain supplied acute and convalescent COVID-19 samples.

Methods used by the authors: Amplifying reference gene primers gave estimates of nucleated cell counts. The assay was immunoSEQ multiplex PCR, and TCRdb's table has in-frame clones only and misses some. The DNA was the basis for D and trimming; V, J and clone size are from that table. Of fewer than 450,000 clones listed, around nine tenths were seen once; the top ten hold about 1.1%. CDR3 length: 14 amino acids. Germline CDR1 reads KGHSH; CDR2 reads LQKENI. V lost 2 bases, J lost 7 bases, and 14 bases lay in between. Symptom resolution, clearance, or two negative PCRs marked the recovered donors of Cohort 3.

The chain employs TRBV18 and TRBJ1-1; D gene uncertain. The sample was PBMCs or T cells enriched from blood (not recorded which). The sequence was obtained from a woman between 18 and 30 years old who had recovered from COVID-19. CDR3 in DNA: TGTGCCAGCTCACCAGTACGGGTTCCCTATGAAGCTTTCTTT. Amino acids: CASSPVRVPYEAFF.